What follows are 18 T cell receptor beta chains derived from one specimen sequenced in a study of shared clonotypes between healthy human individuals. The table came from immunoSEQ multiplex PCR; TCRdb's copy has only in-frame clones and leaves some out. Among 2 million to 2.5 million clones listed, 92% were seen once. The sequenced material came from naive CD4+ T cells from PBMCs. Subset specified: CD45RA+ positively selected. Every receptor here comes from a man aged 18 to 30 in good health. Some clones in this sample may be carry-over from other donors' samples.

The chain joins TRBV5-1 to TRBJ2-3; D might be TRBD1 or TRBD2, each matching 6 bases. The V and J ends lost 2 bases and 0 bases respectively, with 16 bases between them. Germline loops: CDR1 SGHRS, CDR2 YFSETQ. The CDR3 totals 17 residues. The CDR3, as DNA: TGCGCCAGCAGCTTTTTAACCCAGGGGACTAGCACAGATACGCAGTATTTT. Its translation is CASSFLTQGTSTDTQYF.

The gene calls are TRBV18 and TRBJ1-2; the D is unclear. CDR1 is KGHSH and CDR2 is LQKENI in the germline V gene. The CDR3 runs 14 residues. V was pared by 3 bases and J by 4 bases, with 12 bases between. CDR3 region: CASSPSDSGYGYTF. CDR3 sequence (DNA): TGTGCCAGCTCACCCTCGGACTCGGGCTATGGCTACACCTTC.

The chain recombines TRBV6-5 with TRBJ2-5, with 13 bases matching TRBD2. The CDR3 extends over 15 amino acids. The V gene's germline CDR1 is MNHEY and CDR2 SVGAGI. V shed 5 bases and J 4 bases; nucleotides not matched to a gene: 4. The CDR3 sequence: CASSRRLAGGETQYF. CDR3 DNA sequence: TGTGCCAGCAGTCGACGACTAGCGGGAGGAGAGACCCAGTACTTC.

The CDR3 DNA reads as TGCGCCAGCAGCCGGGTTCACCGACAGGCCGCCGATGAGCAGTTCTTC. This gives the protein CASSRVHRQAADEQFF. The V gene is TRBV4-1, the J gene TRBJ2-1, with D perhaps TRBD1 (6 bases). CDR3 length: 16 amino acids. The germline V gene encodes CDR1 MGHRA and CDR2 YSYEKL. Trimming shortened V by 4 bases and J by 8 bases, and 21 bases separated the two germline ends.

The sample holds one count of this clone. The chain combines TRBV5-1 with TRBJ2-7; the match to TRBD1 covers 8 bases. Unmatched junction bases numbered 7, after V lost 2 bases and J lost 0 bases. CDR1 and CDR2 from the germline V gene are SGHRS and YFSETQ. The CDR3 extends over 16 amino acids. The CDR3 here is CASSFFFGQGSYEQYF. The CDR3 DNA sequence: TGCGCCAGCAGCTTTTTCTTCGGACAGGGCTCCTACGAGCAGTACTTC.

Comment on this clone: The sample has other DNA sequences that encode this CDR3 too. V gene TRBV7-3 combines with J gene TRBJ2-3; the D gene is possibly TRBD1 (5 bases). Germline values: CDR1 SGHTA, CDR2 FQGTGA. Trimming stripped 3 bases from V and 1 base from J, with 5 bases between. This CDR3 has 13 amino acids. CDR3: CASSLTGTDTQYF. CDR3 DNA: TGTGCCAGCAGCTTGACAGGCACAGATACGCAGTATTTT. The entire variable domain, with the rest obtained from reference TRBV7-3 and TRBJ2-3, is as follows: GAGVSQTPSNKVTEKGKYVELRCDPISGHTALYWYRQSLGQGPEFLIYFQGTGAADDSGLPNDRFFAVRPEGSVSTLKIQRTERGDSAVYLCASSLTGTDTQYFGPGTRLTVL.

The CDR3 sequence is CASSIDRTIGTQYF. CDR3 nucleotides: TGTGCCAGTAGTATAGATCGGACTATCGGGACCCAGTACTTC. The chain joins TRBV19 to TRBJ2-5; D perhaps matches TRBD2 (6 bases). The CDR3 length is 14 residues. Deletions cut 0 bases from V and 7 bases from J, with 12 bases between. Looked up from germline, CDR1 is LNHDA and CDR2 is SQIVND (reference sequence).

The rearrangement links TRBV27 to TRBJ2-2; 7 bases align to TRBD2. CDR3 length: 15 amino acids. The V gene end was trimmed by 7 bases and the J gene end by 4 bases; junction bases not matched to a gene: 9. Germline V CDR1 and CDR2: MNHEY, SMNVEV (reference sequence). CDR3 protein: CASMKVGRTTGELFF. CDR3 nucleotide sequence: TGTGCCAGCATGAAGGTCGGGAGGACCACCGGGGAGCTGTTTTTT.

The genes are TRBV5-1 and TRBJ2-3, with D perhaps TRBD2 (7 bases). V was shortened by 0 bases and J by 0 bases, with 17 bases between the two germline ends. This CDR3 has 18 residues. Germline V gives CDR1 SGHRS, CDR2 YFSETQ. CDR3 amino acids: CASSLEKGGGASTDTQYF. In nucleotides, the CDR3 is TGCGCCAGCAGCTTGGAGAAAGGGGGAGGGGCTAGCACAGATACGCAGTATTTT.

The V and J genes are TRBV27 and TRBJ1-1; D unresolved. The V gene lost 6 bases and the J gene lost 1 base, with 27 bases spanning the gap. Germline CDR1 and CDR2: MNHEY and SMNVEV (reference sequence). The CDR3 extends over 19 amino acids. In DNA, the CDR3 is TGTGCCAGCAGCCCCCTTAGTTATCAGGCTATATTCGAGAACACTGAAGCTTTCTTT. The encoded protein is CASSPLSYQAIFENTEAFF.

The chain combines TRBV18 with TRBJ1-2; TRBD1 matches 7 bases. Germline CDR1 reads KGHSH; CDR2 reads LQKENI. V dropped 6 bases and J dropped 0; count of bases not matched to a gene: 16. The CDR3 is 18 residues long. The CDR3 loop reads CASSMRGTGQATNYGYTF. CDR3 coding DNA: TGTGCCAGCTCCATGCGGGGTACAGGACAGGCCACTAACTATGGCTACACCTTC.

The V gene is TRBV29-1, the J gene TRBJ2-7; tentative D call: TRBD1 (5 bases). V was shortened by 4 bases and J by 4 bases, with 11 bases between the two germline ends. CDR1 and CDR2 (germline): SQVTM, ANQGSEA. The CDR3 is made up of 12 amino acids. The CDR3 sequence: CSVGGQPYEQYF. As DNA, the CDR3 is TGCAGCGTTGGAGGACAACCTTACGAGCAGTACTTC.

CDR3 loop: CASSLQTGDGYTF. DNA of the CDR3: TGTGCCAGCAGCTTACAGACAGGGGATGGCTACACCTTC. The gene calls are TRBV7-2 and TRBJ1-2, with 8 bases aligning to TRBD1. J was trimmed by 6 bases and V by 2 bases; bases with no gene match: 2. The CDR3 extends over 13 amino acids. Germline CDR1 and CDR2: SGHTA and FQGNSA.

The CDR3 nucleotides read TGCGCCAGCAGCCAGGGTAGCGGGAGGGCCGCAGATACGCAGTATTTT. It translates to CASSQGSGRAADTQYF. V is TRBV4-3 and J is TRBJ2-3; 11 bases map to TRBD2. Germline assignment: CDR1 LGHNA and CDR2 YSLEER. Trimming cost V 3 bases and J 4 bases; bases outside gene matches: 6. The CDR3 runs to 16 residues.

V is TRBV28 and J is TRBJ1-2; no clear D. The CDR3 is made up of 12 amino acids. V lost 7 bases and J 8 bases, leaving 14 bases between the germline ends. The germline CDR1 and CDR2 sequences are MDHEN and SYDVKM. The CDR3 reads CASTTRGVGYTF. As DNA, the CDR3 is TGTGCCAGCACTACACGCGGGGTAGGCTACACCTTC.

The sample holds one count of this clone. This CDR3 reads CASSLEASGRSYNEQFF. The CDR3 DNA follows: TGCGCCAGCAGCTTGGAGGCTAGCGGGAGGTCCTACAATGAGCAGTTCTTC. The genes are TRBV5-1 and TRBJ2-1, with 11 bases matching TRBD2. J gave up 1 base and V 0 bases, and 3 bases lay outside the gene matches. CDR1 is SGHRS and CDR2 is YFSETQ in the germline V gene. This CDR3 spans 17 amino acids.

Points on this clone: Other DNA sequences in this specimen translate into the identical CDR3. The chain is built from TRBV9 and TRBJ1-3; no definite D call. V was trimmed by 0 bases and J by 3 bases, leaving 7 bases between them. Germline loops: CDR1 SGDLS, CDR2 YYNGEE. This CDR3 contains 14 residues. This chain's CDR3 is CASSVGGDGNTIYF. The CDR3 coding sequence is TGTGCCAGCAGCGTAGGGGGAGATGGAAACACCATATATTTT.

The CDR3 DNA reads TGCGCCAGCAGCTTGTACCAGAGTGGTTTGAGGGAGCAGTACTTC. Translated: CASSLYQSGLREQYF. This chain connects TRBV5-1 to TRBJ2-7, with unresolved D. Trimming removed 1 base at V and 7 bases at J, with 18 bases between. The CDR3 loop spans 15 amino acids. Germline CDR1 and CDR2: SGHRS and YFSETQ. The variable domain in full, with the rest retrieved from reference TRBV5-1 and TRBJ2-7, is KAGVTQTPRYLIKTRGQQVTLSCSPISGHRSVSWYQQTPGQGLQFLFEYFSETQRNKGNFPGRFSGRQFSNSRSEMNVSTLELGDSALYLCASSLYQSGLREQYFGPGTRLTVT.